This T cell receptor (beta chain) was recovered during a study of T cell repertoires and HLA-DP antigens. V shed 7 bases and J shed 5 bases, with 23 bases lying between them. The CDR3 totals 17 residues. Per germline, CDR1 LGHNT and CDR2 FRNRAP. Method: immunoSEQ multiplex PCR; TCRdb's copy keeps in-frame clones and lacks some. Of around 90,000 clones in the sample, around 86% were seen once. In the case of this clone: Its antigen is still unknown.

The sequenced sample consisted of CD4+ T cells from PBMCs. The sequence derives from a man in his fifties in good health and CMV-seronegative. This chain uses TRBV12-5 with TRBJ1-4; possibly TRBD1 for D (6 bases). CDR3 bases: TGTGCTAGTGTAACACCGGGACATGGCCCTTCGAATGAAAAACTGTTTTTT. This gives the protein CASVTPGHGPSNEKLFF.